Each of the 6 T cell receptor beta chains below was sequenced from the same sample in a study of cytomegalovirus exposure and HLA in healthy donors. The PCR contained 60 Vbeta and 13 Jbeta primers. The repertoire was sequenced with immunoSEQ multiplex PCR; TCRdb's copy has only in-frame clones and lacks some. The sample lists 95,000 to 150,000 clones, about 78% occurring once. The sequencing input was PBMCs. The source of these receptors is a middle-aged woman in good health and CMV-seropositive.

In this sample, this clone turned up a few times. The chain uses TRBV2 and TRBJ1-5; D uncertain. The CDR3 covers 14 residues. V was shortened by 2 bases and J by 0 bases, with 5 bases between the two germline ends. Germline lookup yields CDR1 SNHLY and CDR2 FYNNEI. CDR3 nucleotides: TGTGCCAGCAGTGAACTGTATAGCAATCAGCCCCAGCATTTT. This translates into CASSELYSNQPQHF.

This chain joins TRBV4-3 and TRBJ2-1; D is unresolved. The CDR3 covers 15 residues. With 1 base removed from V and 5 bases from J, the gap between germline ends came to 12 bases. Per the germline V gene, CDR1 is LGHNA and CDR2 is YSLEER. CDR3 sequence reads: CASSQVRTSDNEQFF. CDR3 nucleotide sequence: TGCGCCAGCAGCCAAGTAAGAACGTCAGACAATGAGCAGTTCTTC.

This chain connects TRBV28 to TRBJ2-5; 7 bases align to TRBD1. There are 14 residues in the CDR3. V lost 6 bases and J lost 1; bases outside the gene matches: 5. Germline V CDR1 and CDR2: MDHEN, SYDVKM. CDR3 region: CASRGDSIQETQYF. CDR3 DNA sequence: TGTGCCAGCAGGGGGGACAGCATCCAAGAGACCCAGTACTTC.

The genes are TRBV2 and TRBJ1-3; possibly TRBD1 for D (6 bases). Germline V gene data show CDR1 as SNHLY and CDR2 as FYNNEI. V gave up 6 bases and J gave up 4 bases, with 22 bases separating them. This CDR3 region has 17 residues. CDR3 bases: TGTGCCAGCAGCGATGGGATCTGGGGGGGCTCAGGAAACACCATATATTTT. Residues: CASSDGIWGGSGNTIYF.

This clone occurred once. The V and J genes are TRBV9 and TRBJ1-2, with D perhaps matching TRBD1 (5 bases). This CDR3 has 14 amino acids. CDR1 SGDLS and CDR2 YYNGEE come from the germline V gene. Trimming shortened V by 4 bases and J by 3 bases, and 13 bases separated the two germline ends. CDR3 in DNA: TGTGCCAGCAGCCTAGGGGCCGGGGACTATGGCTACACCTTC. Its translation: CASSLGAGDYGYTF. Filled out from reference TRBV9 and TRBJ1-2, the complete variable domain reads DSGVTQTPKHLITATGQRVTLRCSPRSGDLSVYWYQQSLDQGLQFLIQYYNGEERAKGNILERFSAQQFPDLHSELNLSSLELGDSALYFCASSLGAGDYGYTFGSGTRLTVV.

The genes are TRBV7-3 and TRBJ2-6; D perhaps matches TRBD1 (5 bases). The CDR3 is made up of 14 amino acids. V was trimmed by 4 bases and J by 4 bases, leaving 8 bases between them. Germline CDR1 is SGHTA and CDR2 is FQGTGA. Here the CDR3 DNA reads TGTGCCAGCAGCTCCTCAGGGGGGGCCAACGTCCTGACTTTC. This translates into CASSSSGGANVLTF.